Reported below is one T cell receptor beta chain. PCR amplification relied on 60 Vbeta primers (plus 13 Jbeta primers). TCRdb's copy holds only in-frame clones and misses some; the assay was immunoSEQ multiplex PCR. The repertoire has some 200,000 clones, less than 85% of them found once; the top ten carry 0.55% to 0.75%. The data were taken from a study of cytomegalovirus exposure and HLA in healthy donors. Germline loops: CDR1 MNHEY, CDR2 SMNVEV (reference sequence). The CDR3 spans 12 residues. V trimming: 5 bases; J trimming: 8 bases; junction bases outside the gene matches: 4. This TCR came from a man in his late teens or twenties in good health and CMV-seronegative. This chain uses TRBV27 with TRBJ1-1, with TRBD1 matching over 8 bases. Sequencing used PBMCs. The CDR3 loop is CASSPGQAEAFF. Here the CDR3 DNA reads TGTGCCAGCAGTCCGGGACAGGCCGAAGCTTTCTTT.